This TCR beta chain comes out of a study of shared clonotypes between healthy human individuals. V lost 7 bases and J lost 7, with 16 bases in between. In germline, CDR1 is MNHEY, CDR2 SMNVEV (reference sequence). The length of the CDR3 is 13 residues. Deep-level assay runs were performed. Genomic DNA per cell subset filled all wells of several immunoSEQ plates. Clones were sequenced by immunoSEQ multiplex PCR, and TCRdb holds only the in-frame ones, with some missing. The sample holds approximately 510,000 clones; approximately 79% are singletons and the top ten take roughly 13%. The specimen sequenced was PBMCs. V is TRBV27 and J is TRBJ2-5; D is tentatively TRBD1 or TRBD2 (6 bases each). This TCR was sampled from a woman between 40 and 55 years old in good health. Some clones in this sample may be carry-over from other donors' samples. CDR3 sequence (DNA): TGTGCCAGCAAACTATCCCCGGGGGCGACCCAGTACTTC. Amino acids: CASKLSPGATQYF.